This T cell receptor beta chain was obtained from a study of cytomegalovirus exposure and HLA in healthy donors. Across the study: The use of the same platform for the 100 to 150 validation repertoires and the 550 to 700 first-cohort repertoires was reported by a later analysis. General study findings and limits: TCR beta chains numbering 164 were designated cytomegalovirus-associated. In the approximately 130 validation repertoires, a later analysis found that first-cohort TCR clusters tended to co-occur. Most TCR sequences were rare, but some public TCRs occurred in many donors.

There are 14 residues in the CDR3. Trimming removed 6 bases at V and 0 bases at J, with 15 bases between. The germline CDR1 and CDR2 sequences are SQVTM and ANQGSEA. To note about this clone: Its antigen is still unknown.

Assay used: immunoSEQ multiplex PCR; TCRdb lists only in-frame clones, some missing. The profile shows around 300,000 clones, 80% to 90% of them singletons. Input material: PBMCs. The rearrangement joins TRBV29-1 to TRBJ2-7; D is possibly TRBD1 (6 bases). The TCR comes from a woman aged 18-29 years in good health and CMV-seronegative. The CDR3 sequence is CSVSGTPLSYEQYF. The CDR3 DNA reads as TGCAGCGTATCCGGGACACCGCTCTCCTACGAGCAGTACTTC.